A selection of T cell receptor beta chains follows, all from one sample in a study of identical twins. TCRdb passed the 5' RACE reads through MiXCR, listing each CDR3 protein once. The sample carries about 690,000 distinct CDR3 sequences, approximately 21% recorded once. In addition, the sample was reused for a study of T cells expressing NK-cell markers.

Sequencing was performed on PBMCs. Source of these receptors: a woman under 30 in good health. The CDR3 runs from the conserved cysteine through the conserved F or W. The order of the fields is clone size, D gene, J gene, V gene, CDR3 protein, CDR3 DNA. The D gene is left open where the match is weak. Only some rows state a clone size, as once, few, many or a class for expanded clones.

clone_size: .; d_call: TRBD2; j_call: TRBJ2-7; v_call: TRBV2; cdr3_aa: CASIYGPSGGRPYEQYF; cdr3_nt: TGTGCCAGTATATATGGGCCTAGCGGGGGCCGCCCTTACGAGCAGTACTTC
clone_size: .; d_call: .; j_call: TRBJ1-1; v_call: TRBV20-1; cdr3_aa: CSARQVGTNTEAFF; cdr3_nt: TGCAGTGCTCGCCAAGTCGGGACCAACACTGAAGCTTTCTTT
clone_size: few; d_call: TRBD1; j_call: TRBJ2-7; v_call: TRBV10-3; cdr3_aa: CAIRDRDEQYF; cdr3_nt: TGTGCCATCAGGGACAGGGACGAGCAGTACTTC
clone_size: .; d_call: TRBD2; j_call: TRBJ2-1; v_call: TRBV12-3/TRBV12-4; cdr3_aa: CASSFSLAGAYEQFF; cdr3_nt: TGTGCCAGCAGTTTTAGCCTAGCGGGAGCATATGAGCAGTTCTTC
clone_size: many; d_call: TRBD2; j_call: TRBJ2-1; v_call: TRBV9; cdr3_aa: CASSVTSGVYNEQFF; cdr3_nt: TGTGCCAGCAGCGTGACTAGCGGGGTCTACAATGAGCAGTTCTTC
clone_size: .; d_call: .; j_call: TRBJ1-4; v_call: TRBV20-1; cdr3_aa: CSATGTLNEKLFF; cdr3_nt: TGCAGTGCTACCGGGACCCTTAATGAAAAACTGTTTTTT
clone_size: few; d_call: TRBD1; j_call: TRBJ2-7; v_call: TRBV6-5; cdr3_aa: CASSFGGTGFYEQYF; cdr3_nt: TGTGCCAGCAGTTTTGGCGGGACAGGGTTCTACGAGCAGTACTTC
clone_size: few; d_call: TRBD2; j_call: TRBJ2-2; v_call: TRBV11-2; cdr3_aa: CASSFLTSGTGELFF; cdr3_nt: TGTGCCAGCAGCTTTTTAACTAGCGGTACCGGGGAGCTGTTTTTT
clone_size: few; d_call: .; j_call: TRBJ1-3; v_call: TRBV5-1; cdr3_aa: CASRGGNTIYF; cdr3_nt: TGCGCCAGCAGGGGCGGAAACACCATATATTTT
clone_size: .; d_call: TRBD2; j_call: TRBJ2-7; v_call: TRBV5-5; cdr3_aa: CASSLAGTSNYEQYF; cdr3_nt: TGTGCCAGCAGCTTGGCTGGGACTAGCAACTACGAGCAGTACTTC
clone_size: .; d_call: .; j_call: TRBJ1-1; v_call: TRBV9; cdr3_aa: CASSVVGPTEAFF; cdr3_nt: TGTGCCAGCAGCGTAGTGGGTCCTACTGAAGCTTTCTTT
clone_size: .; d_call: TRBD2; j_call: TRBJ2-1; v_call: TRBV7-3; cdr3_aa: CASSRGRDNEQFF; cdr3_nt: TGTGCCAGCAGCCGGGGGAGGGACAATGAGCAGTTCTTC
clone_size: few; d_call: .; j_call: TRBJ2-5; v_call: TRBV10-3; cdr3_aa: CAIRGPGKTQYF; cdr3_nt: TGTGCCATCAGGGGGCCAGGGAAGACCCAGTACTTC
clone_size: few; d_call: .; j_call: TRBJ1-5; v_call: TRBV5-5; cdr3_aa: CASSLRAGDQPQHF; cdr3_nt: TGTGCCAGCAGCTTGAGGGCTGGAGATCAGCCCCAGCATTTT
clone_size: few; d_call: .; j_call: TRBJ1-1; v_call: TRBV10-3; cdr3_aa: CAISDQGQHGVEAFF; cdr3_nt: TGTGCCATCAGTGATCAAGGACAGCACGGGGTTGAAGCTTTCTTT
clone_size: many; d_call: .; j_call: TRBJ1-2; v_call: TRBV29-1; cdr3_aa: CSVGSLVGYTF; cdr3_nt: TGCAGCGTTGGCTCCCTGGTGGGCTACACCTTC
clone_size: .; d_call: TRBD2; j_call: TRBJ2-2; v_call: TRBV12-3/TRBV12-4; cdr3_aa: CASSFGSGELVF; cdr3_nt: TGTGCCAGCAGTTTCGGGAGCGGGGAGCTGGTTTTT
clone_size: few; d_call: TRBD2; j_call: TRBJ2-1; v_call: TRBV6-1; cdr3_aa: CASSPTTSGRLHEQFF; cdr3_nt: TGTGCCAGCAGTCCGACGACTAGCGGGAGGTTACATGAGCAGTTCTTC
clone_size: few; d_call: TRBD2; j_call: TRBJ2-1; v_call: TRBV24-1; cdr3_aa: CATSDPSGGAYNEQFF; cdr3_nt: TGTGCCACCAGTGATCCTAGCGGGGGGGCTTACAATGAGCAGTTCTTC
clone_size: .; d_call: TRBD2; j_call: TRBJ2-3; v_call: TRBV6-4; cdr3_aa: CASSRTSGSPDTQYF; cdr3_nt: TGTGCCAGCAGCCGGACTAGCGGGAGCCCAGATACGCAGTATTTT
clone_size: few; d_call: .; j_call: TRBJ2-3; v_call: TRBV6-2/TRBV6-3; cdr3_aa: CASSYRGTTDTQYF; cdr3_nt: TGTGCCAGCAGTTACCGTGGCACAACAGATACGCAGTATTTT
clone_size: many; d_call: TRBD2; j_call: TRBJ2-3; v_call: TRBV20-1; cdr3_aa: CSARTSGSTDTQYF; cdr3_nt: TGCAGTGCTAGAACTAGCGGGAGCACAGATACGCAGTATTTT
clone_size: .; d_call: .; j_call: TRBJ1-2; v_call: TRBV14; cdr3_aa: CASSQVHAQVYGYTF; cdr3_nt: TGTGCCAGCAGCCAAGTACACGCGCAGGTTTATGGCTACACCTTC
clone_size: many; d_call: TRBD2; j_call: TRBJ2-7; v_call: TRBV7-6; cdr3_aa: CASSLNPPGLAVYEQYF; cdr3_nt: TGTGCCAGCAGCTTAAACCCTCCGGGACTAGCGGTTTACGAGCAGTACTTC
clone_size: .; d_call: .; j_call: TRBJ1-2; v_call: TRBV2; cdr3_aa: CASSEVKGYGYTF; cdr3_nt: TGTGCCAGCAGTGAAGTGAAGGGCTATGGCTACACCTTC
clone_size: few; d_call: .; j_call: TRBJ1-5; v_call: TRBV12-3/TRBV12-4; cdr3_aa: CASSSVQRPQHF; cdr3_nt: TGTGCCAGCAGTTCAGTACAACGGCCCCAGCATTTT
clone_size: .; d_call: .; j_call: TRBJ2-7; v_call: TRBV7-9; cdr3_aa: CASSSTETYEQYF; cdr3_nt: TGTGCCAGCAGCTCAACAGAAACCTACGAGCAGTACTTC
clone_size: many; d_call: .; j_call: TRBJ1-1; v_call: TRBV7-8; cdr3_aa: CASSFAPGTEAFF; cdr3_nt: TGTGCCAGCAGCTTCGCCCCGGGCACTGAAGCTTTCTTT
clone_size: .; d_call: .; j_call: TRBJ2-3; v_call: TRBV13; cdr3_aa: CASSFAGVDTQYF; cdr3_nt: TGTGCCAGCAGCTTCGCCGGGGTAGATACGCAGTATTTT
clone_size: once; d_call: .; j_call: TRBJ2-3; v_call: TRBV3-1; cdr3_aa: CASSQLRNTQYF; cdr3_nt: TGTGCCAGCAGCCAATTGCGAAATACGCAGTATTTT
clone_size: few; d_call: TRBD1; j_call: TRBJ1-4; v_call: TRBV4-3; cdr3_aa: CASSHPWTGREKLFF; cdr3_nt: TGCGCCAGCAGCCATCCCTGGACAGGGCGAGAAAAACTGTTTTTT
clone_size: .; d_call: .; j_call: TRBJ2-7; v_call: TRBV7-2; cdr3_aa: CASSLWASDGYEQYF; cdr3_nt: TGTGCCAGCAGCTTATGGGCCTCAGACGGCTACGAGCAGTACTTC
clone_size: once; d_call: .; j_call: TRBJ2-6; v_call: TRBV7-8; cdr3_aa: CASLKGANVLTF; cdr3_nt: TGTGCCAGCCTAAAGGGGGCCAACGTCCTGACTTTC
clone_size: few; d_call: TRBD2; j_call: TRBJ2-1; v_call: TRBV7-3; cdr3_aa: CASSLAPTSGGAHEQFF; cdr3_nt: TGTGCCAGCAGCTTAGCTCCTACTAGCGGGGGGGCCCATGAGCAGTTCTTC
clone_size: .; d_call: .; j_call: TRBJ2-5; v_call: TRBV6-5; cdr3_aa: CASSLKGRRGWRETQYF; cdr3_nt: TGTGCCAGCAGTTTGAAGGGTAGGAGGGGGTGGCGTGAGACCCAGTACTTC
clone_size: many; d_call: .; j_call: TRBJ2-5; v_call: TRBV20-1; cdr3_aa: CSARGGMYQETQYF; cdr3_nt: TGCAGTGCTAGGGGCGGGATGTACCAAGAGACCCAGTACTTC
clone_size: .; d_call: TRBD2; j_call: TRBJ2-1; v_call: TRBV25-1; cdr3_aa: CASSLAGWYNEQFF; cdr3_nt: TGTGCCAGCAGTCTAGCGGGATGGTACAATGAGCAGTTCTTC
clone_size: many; d_call: TRBD2; j_call: TRBJ2-3; v_call: TRBV2; cdr3_aa: CASLAGETDTQYF; cdr3_nt: TGTGCCAGCCTAGCGGGCGAGACAGATACGCAGTATTTT
clone_size: few; d_call: TRBD1; j_call: TRBJ1-1; v_call: TRBV27; cdr3_aa: CASSFGQGAEAFF; cdr3_nt: TGTGCCAGCAGTTTTGGGCAGGGGGCGGAAGCTTTCTTT
clone_size: many; d_call: .; j_call: TRBJ1-5; v_call: TRBV20-1; cdr3_aa: CSARQGSNQPQHF; cdr3_nt: TGCAGTGCTAGACAGGGTTCCAATCAGCCCCAGCATTTT
clone_size: many; d_call: .; j_call: TRBJ2-2; v_call: TRBV7-6; cdr3_aa: CASSSSVQSTGELFF; cdr3_nt: TGTGCCAGCAGCTCCTCCGTTCAGAGCACCGGGGAGCTGTTTTTT
clone_size: .; d_call: TRBD1; j_call: TRBJ2-5; v_call: TRBV18; cdr3_aa: CASQPDREETQYF; cdr3_nt: TGTGCCAGCCAACCGGACAGGGAAGAGACCCAGTACTTC
clone_size: many; d_call: .; j_call: TRBJ2-7; v_call: TRBV7-2; cdr3_aa: CASRGQGTRTYEQYF; cdr3_nt: TGTGCCAGCAGGGGCCAGGGAACTAGAACCTACGAGCAGTACTTC
clone_size: few; d_call: .; j_call: TRBJ1-1; v_call: TRBV29-1; cdr3_aa: CSVGDTEAFF; cdr3_nt: TGCAGCGTGGGCGACACTGAAGCTTTCTTT
clone_size: .; d_call: .; j_call: TRBJ2-1; v_call: TRBV2; cdr3_aa: CASSAQSRSYNEQFF; cdr3_nt: TGTGCCAGCAGTGCTCAGAGTAGGTCCTACAATGAGCAGTTCTTC
clone_size: .; d_call: TRBD1; j_call: TRBJ2-6; v_call: TRBV12-5; cdr3_aa: CASARDRASGANVLTF; cdr3_nt: TGTGCTAGTGCCCGGGACAGAGCGTCTGGGGCCAACGTCCTGACTTTC
clone_size: few; d_call: .; j_call: TRBJ1-2; v_call: TRBV14; cdr3_aa: CASSQDWVVTF; cdr3_nt: TGTGCCAGCAGCCAAGATTGGGTCGTGACCTTC
clone_size: .; d_call: TRBD1; j_call: TRBJ1-2; v_call: TRBV9; cdr3_aa: CASSATGVGYTF; cdr3_nt: TGTGCCAGCAGCGCCACAGGGGTTGGCTACACCTTC
clone_size: many; d_call: .; j_call: TRBJ2-3; v_call: TRBV12-3/TRBV12-4; cdr3_aa: CASSLGAPTDTQYF; cdr3_nt: TGTGCCAGCAGTTTAGGAGCGCCTACAGATACGCAGTATTTT
clone_size: few; d_call: .; j_call: TRBJ2-7; v_call: TRBV5-1; cdr3_aa: CASSLIEDRLYEQYF; cdr3_nt: TGCGCCAGCAGCCTGATTGAAGACAGACTCTACGAGCAGTACTTC
clone_size: .; d_call: .; j_call: TRBJ2-7; v_call: TRBV5-6; cdr3_aa: CASSVDRTTYEQYF; cdr3_nt: TGTGCCAGCAGCGTTGACAGGACTACCTACGAGCAGTACTTC
clone_size: .; d_call: .; j_call: TRBJ2-7; v_call: TRBV4-2; cdr3_aa: CASSPGPLLEQYF; cdr3_nt: TGTGCCAGCAGCCCTGGCCCCCTCTTGGAGCAGTACTTC
clone_size: .; d_call: .; j_call: TRBJ2-1; v_call: TRBV2; cdr3_aa: CASLGRGSSYNEQFF; cdr3_nt: TGTGCCAGCTTAGGGAGGGGGAGCTCCTACAATGAGCAGTTCTTC
clone_size: few; d_call: .; j_call: TRBJ1-2; v_call: TRBV3-1; cdr3_aa: CASSQMGRTVSNYGYTF; cdr3_nt: TGTGCCAGCAGCCAGATGGGGAGGACAGTATCTAACTATGGCTACACCTTC
clone_size: .; d_call: .; j_call: TRBJ2-5; v_call: TRBV18; cdr3_aa: CASSPPASYPQYF; cdr3_nt: TGTGCCAGCTCACCACCGGCATCTTATCCCCAGTACTTC
clone_size: few; d_call: .; j_call: TRBJ2-2; v_call: TRBV9; cdr3_aa: CASSLTRSTGELFF; cdr3_nt: TGTGCCAGCAGCCTTACTAGGTCCACCGGGGAGCTGTTTTTT
clone_size: few; d_call: .; j_call: TRBJ2-1; v_call: TRBV11-2; cdr3_aa: CASSRRPDRGHRRNEQFF; cdr3_nt: TGTGCCAGCAGCCGACGACCGGACCGGGGCCACCGGAGAAATGAGCAGTTCTTC
clone_size: .; d_call: .; j_call: TRBJ1-1; v_call: TRBV10-3; cdr3_aa: CAISGSWGLANTEAFF; cdr3_nt: TGTGCCATCAGTGGTTCTTGGGGACTCGCGAACACTGAAGCTTTCTTT
clone_size: .; d_call: TRBD2; j_call: TRBJ2-1; v_call: TRBV15; cdr3_aa: CATSRSKAGELYNEQFF; cdr3_nt: TGTGCCACCAGCAGATCCAAAGCGGGAGAGCTCTACAATGAGCAGTTCTTC